This T cell receptor (beta chain) was found in a study of prognosis after radiotherapy for stage I lung cancer (dated by TCRdb to the early 2020s). Notes on the research overall: Fewer than 20 stage I NSCLC patients were enrolled in Nanjing, China, between early 2018 and 2019. There were 14 to 15 patients with newly diagnosed primary stage I lung tumors and a handful of patients with oligometastatic NSCLC after surgical resection of the primary tumor. Every patient was regarded as medically inoperable, because of comorbidities in some 13 cases and refusal of surgery in several cases. The cohort included approximately 13 men and about six women, with a median age of approximately 76 years and a range of about 53 to 90 years. On tumor histology, twelve patients had adenocarcinoma and more than 5 had squamous cell carcinoma. SBRT was given in 3 to 5 fractions with a biologically effective dose of at least 100 Gy, using image-guided IMRT or VMAT. In every patient, SBRT was given without any concurrent therapy. After SBRT, distant metastases developed in about 20% of the 19 patients at a median of approximately seven months, while the remaining 15 patients had no significant progression. This study profiled peripheral blood TCR beta repertoires from stage I NSCLC patients before and after stereotactic body radiotherapy and linked the repertoires to distant failure. The study took one blood sample before SBRT and one after SBRT from each of approximately 20 patients and sequenced all 40 or so samples.

Broader findings and caveats from the paper: The study was limited by the small cohort and short follow-up, and independent validation of the study findings is required. Post-SBRT Shannon entropy and its change from baseline were lower in patients who developed distant metastases; baseline Shannon entropy was not associated with metastases. TRBV and TRBJ usage frequencies reportedly varied with metastasis status, involving two V genes at baseline and nine V and two J genes after SBRT. After SBRT, the number of unique TCR clones decreased (median about 9,100 before versus 6,000 to 7,500 after; Wilcoxon paired P=0.011). Tumor specificity of expanded TCR clones was not determined. No adjustment for multiple comparisons was applied to any of the reported P values.

All patients had node-negative disease on CT and PET/CT, and none had a history of other malignancies or prior chemotherapy or radiotherapy. At each of two time points, around 6.1 milliliters of peripheral venous blood were collected into EDTA tubes. PBMCs were isolated by Ficoll-Paque Plus density-gradient centrifugation. Samples were stored at -80°C immediately after collection until analysis. Two rounds of multiplex PCR were performed to amplify the TCR beta CDR3 region from genomic DNA. In the first PCR round, primers specific to each TRBV and TRBJ gene were used, and the primer sequences were filed in Chinese patent CN105087789A. Universal primers were used in the second round of PCR. The Roche High Pure PCR Template Preparation Kit was used to extract genomic DNA from frozen PBMCs. Paired-end sequencing with 151 bp reads was performed on the libraries using an Illumina HiSeq 3000. For the original study's pipeline: CutAdapt was used to remove raw reads lacking the multiplex PCR primer sequences. Using PEAR, the high-quality paired reads were merged into contigs. MiXCR assigned TRB V, D and J gene segments to each contig by aligning to reference sequences. CDR3 sequences were clustered by base quality and sequence similarity to remove sequencing errors. Diversity was measured as Shannon entropy normalized by the natural log of productive TCR sequence number. To get clonality, Shannon entropy was divided by the natural log of the number of unique clonotypes, and that result was subtracted from one. Progression-free survival cut-offs for repertoire metrics were chosen using the Youden index of ROC curves, with analyses run in R 3.5.3. TCRdb applied fastp at Q25 and MiXCR to the public reads, then kept only in-frame beta chains. Rows with one shared CDR3 protein collapse into an entry with the most common genes and DNA. The V and J calls were not made by the authors but by TCRdb's processing. The sample table contains about 16,000 distinct CDR3 sequences; only one count was recorded for around two fifths of them. Of the sample, around two fifths falls within the top ten clones.

Taken from cysteine to phenylalanine, the CDR3 has 14 residues. Only the CDR3 DNA stays, 42 bases, in frame from base 1. Cut back by 0 bases and 8 bases, the V and J ends lie 10 bases apart. Sequences LNHNV (CDR1) and YYDKDF (CDR2) are obtained from the germline V gene (reference sequence). This clonotype was seen many times. It has no known antigen specificity. Per-nucleotide qualities are absent, and no much larger clonotype sits a single base away. This sequence was found in a donor over 45 with non-small cell lung cancer. In this chain, TRBV15 is recombined with TRBJ1-4, with a tentative D gene TRBD1 over 6 matching bases. The source material was PBMCs, sampled before or after stereotactic body radiation therapy (not recorded which). The CDR3: CATSRDRGNEKLFF. The sequence in DNA is TGTGCCACCAGCAGAGACAGGGGCAACGAAAAACTGTTTTTT.